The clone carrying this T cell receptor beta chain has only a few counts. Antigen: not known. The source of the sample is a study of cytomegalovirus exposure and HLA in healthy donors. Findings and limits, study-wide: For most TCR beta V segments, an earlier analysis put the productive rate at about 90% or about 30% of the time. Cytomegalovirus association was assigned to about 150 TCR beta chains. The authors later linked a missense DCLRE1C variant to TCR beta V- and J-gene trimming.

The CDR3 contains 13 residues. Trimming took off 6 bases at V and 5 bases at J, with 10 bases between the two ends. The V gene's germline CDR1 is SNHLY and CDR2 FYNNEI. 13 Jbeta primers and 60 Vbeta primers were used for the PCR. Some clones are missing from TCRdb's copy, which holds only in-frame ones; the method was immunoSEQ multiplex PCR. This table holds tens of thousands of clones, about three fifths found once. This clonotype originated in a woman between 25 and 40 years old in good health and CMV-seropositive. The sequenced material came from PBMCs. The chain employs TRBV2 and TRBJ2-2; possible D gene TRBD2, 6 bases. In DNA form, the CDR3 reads TGTGCCAGCAGGCGGGGAGTTACCGGGGAGCTGTTTTTT. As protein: CASRRGVTGELFF.